This TCR beta chain was retrieved from a study of spatial heterogeneity in lung cancer. Trimming left V 0 bases short and J 1 base short, with 3 bases between. The CDR3 has 13 residues. Germline V gene data show CDR1 as SGDLS and CDR2 as YYNGEE. Time point described: sample taken at primary tumor resection. Unsorted samples of tumor, nontumor lung or frozen PBMC had their whole RNA sequenced. This clonotype was counted at least ten times. TCRdb ran MiXCR on the 5' RACE reads and lists one entry per CDR3 protein. The repertoire holds 20,000 to 30,000 distinct CDR3 sequences, with about 4.7% as singletons.

V usage is TRBV9 and J usage is TRBJ2-3; D gene unclear. The specimen was PBMCs, collected at surgery. This TCR derives from a male donor with early-stage non-small cell lung cancer. CDR3 sequence (DNA): TGTGCCAGCAGCGTAGTGGGCACAGATACGCAGTATTTT. This translates into CASSVVGTDTQYF. Supplemented by reference TRBV9 and TRBJ2-3, the full variable domain reads DSGVTQTPKHLITATGQRVTLRCSPRSGDLSVYWYQQSLDQGLQFLIQYYNGEERAKGNILERFSAQQFPDLHSELNLSSLELGDSALYFCASSVVGTDTQYFGPGTRLTVL.